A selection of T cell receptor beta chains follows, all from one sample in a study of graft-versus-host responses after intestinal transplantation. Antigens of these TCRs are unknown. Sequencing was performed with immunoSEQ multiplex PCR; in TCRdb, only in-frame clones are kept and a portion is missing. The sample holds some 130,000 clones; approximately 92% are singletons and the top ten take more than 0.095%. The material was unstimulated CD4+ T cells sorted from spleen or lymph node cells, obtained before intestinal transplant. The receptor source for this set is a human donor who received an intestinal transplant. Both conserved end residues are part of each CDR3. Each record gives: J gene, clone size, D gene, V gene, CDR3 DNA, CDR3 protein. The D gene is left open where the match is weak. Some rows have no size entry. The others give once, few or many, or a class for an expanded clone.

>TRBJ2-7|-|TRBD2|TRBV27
TGTGCCAGCAGTTCCACGGTCGGCGGGAGGTCGACCTACGAGCAGTACTTC
CASSSTVGGRSTYEQYF
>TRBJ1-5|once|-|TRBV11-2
TGTGCCAGCAGCCCGGGGCCCACTAATCAGCCCCAGCATTTT
CASSPGPTNQPQHF
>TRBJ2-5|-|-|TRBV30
TGTGCCTGGGGACTGAGGGCCCTTGGGACCCAGTACTTC
CAWGLRALGTQYF
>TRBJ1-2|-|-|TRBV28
TGTGCCAGCAGGCCCGGGACCACCGACGGCTACACCTTC
CASRPGTTDGYTF
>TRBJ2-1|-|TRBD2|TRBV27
TGTGCCAGCAGTCCATACCGACTAGCGGGCGGCAATGAGCAGTTCTTC
CASSPYRLAGGNEQFF
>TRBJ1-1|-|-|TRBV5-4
TGTGCCAGCAGCTCTACAAGTTGGCGGACTGAAGCTTTCTTT
CASSSTSWRTEAFF
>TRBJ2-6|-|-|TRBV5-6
TGTGCCAGCAGCTTGGCATCCGCAGCCCTCTCCGGGGCCAACGTCCTGACTTTC
CASSLASAALSGANVLTF
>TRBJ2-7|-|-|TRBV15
TGTGCCACCAGCAGAGATATTCTAGCAGGGGAGCAGTACTTC
CATSRDILAGEQYF
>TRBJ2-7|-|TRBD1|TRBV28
TGTGCCAGCAGTACCGCCGGGACAGGAGCTACCTACGAGCAGTACTTC
CASSTAGTGATYEQYF
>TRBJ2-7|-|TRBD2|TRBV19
TGTGCCAGTAGTATAGGGACTAGCGGGAACAACGAGCAGTACTTC
CASSIGTSGNNEQYF
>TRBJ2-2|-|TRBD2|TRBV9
TGTGCCAGCAGCGTAGGAGCAGGGAGGGTCCCCGGGGAGCTGTTTTTT
CASSVGAGRVPGELFF
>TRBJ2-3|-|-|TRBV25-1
TGTGCCAGCAGACGAGTACAGGACACAGATACGCAGTATTTT
CASRRVQDTDTQYF
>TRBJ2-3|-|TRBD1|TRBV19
TGTGCCAGTAGCCGGGACAGGGTCACAGATACGCAGTATTTT
CASSRDRVTDTQYF
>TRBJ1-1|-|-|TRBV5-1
TGCGCCCCAAACGTAGGCGGGGACACTGAAGCTTTCTTT
CAPNVGGDTEAFF
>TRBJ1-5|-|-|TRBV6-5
TGTGCCAGCAAGAGGGAAGGGTCGGTCGATCAGCCCCAGCATTTT
CASKREGSVDQPQHF
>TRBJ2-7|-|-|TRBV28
TGTGCCAGCGGTACCTACGAGCAGTACTTC
CASGTYEQYF
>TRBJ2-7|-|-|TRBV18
TGTGCCAGCTCACCCATTATCAGCCTTAGGTCCTACGAGCAGTACTTC
CASSPIISLRSYEQYF
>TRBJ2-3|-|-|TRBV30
TGTGCCTGGAGTTTGAAAACAGGGTACACAGATACGCAGTATTTT
CAWSLKTGYTDTQYF
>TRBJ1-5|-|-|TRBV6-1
TGTGCCAGCAGGGCTACAGCACGCAATCAGCCCCAGCATTTT
CASRATARNQPQHF
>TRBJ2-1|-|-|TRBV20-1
TGCAGTGTCCCACGATGGAATGAGCAGTTCTTC
CSVPRWNEQFF
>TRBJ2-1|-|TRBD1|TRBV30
TGTGCCTGGAGACTACAGGGGGCTTCCTACAATGAGCAGTTCTTC
CAWRLQGASYNEQFF
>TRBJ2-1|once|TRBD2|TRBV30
TGTGCCTGGAGGAGGAGCGGGAGGGTTTACAATGAGCAGTTCTTC
CAWRRSGRVYNEQFF
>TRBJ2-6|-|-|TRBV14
TGTGCCAGCAGCCAAGGTCAGGGGATGAATTCTGGGGCCAACGTCCTGACTTTC
CASSQGQGMNSGANVLTF
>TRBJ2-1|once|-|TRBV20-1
TGCAGTGCTAGAGGTAGTAGTGAGCAGTTCTTC
CSARGSSEQFF
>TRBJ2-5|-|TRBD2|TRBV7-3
TGTGCCAGCAGCCGGACTAGCGGGAGACGGGGGGAGACCCAGTACTTC
CASSRTSGRRGETQYF
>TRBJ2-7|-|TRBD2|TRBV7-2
TGTGCCAGCAGCTTAGAAGGCGGGAGGCCCTCCTACGAGCAGTACTTC
CASSLEGGRPSYEQYF
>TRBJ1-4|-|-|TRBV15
TGTGCCACCAGCAGCGACTACCCCGCGGCTAATGAAAAACTGTTTTTT
CATSSDYPAANEKLFF
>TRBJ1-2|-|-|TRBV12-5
TGTGCTAGTGGTTTGCCACGGACGTCCCAGGCAAACCTCCTCTATGGCTACACCTTC
CASGLPRTSQANLLYGYTF
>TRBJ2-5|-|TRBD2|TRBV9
TGTGCCAGTATTAGCGGGAAAGAGACCCAGTACTTC
CASISGKETQYF
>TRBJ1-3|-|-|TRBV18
TGTGCCAGCTCACCAGTCCATTCTGGAAACACCATATATTTT
CASSPVHSGNTIYF
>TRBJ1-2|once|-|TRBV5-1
TGCGCCAGCAGCCTTACAGCTAACTATGGCTACACCTTC
CASSLTANYGYTF
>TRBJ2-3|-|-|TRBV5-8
TGTGCCAGCAGCTCAGGCTTCCGGGCGGATACGCAGTATTTT
CASSSGFRADTQYF
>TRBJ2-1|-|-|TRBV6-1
TGTGCCAGCAGGACCGAACTGCTCGGGCGCAATGAGCAGTTCTTC
CASRTELLGRNEQFF
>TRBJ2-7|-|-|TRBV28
TGTGCCAGCAGTTCTCCCTTTATCGTTTACGAGCAGTACTTC
CASSSPFIVYEQYF
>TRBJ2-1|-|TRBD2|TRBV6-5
TGTGCCAGCAGTTACTCCGCGGGAGGGCCCCACAATGAGCAGTTCTTC
CASSYSAGGPHNEQFF
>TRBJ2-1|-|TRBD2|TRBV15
TGTGCCACCAGCGTTTGGACTAGCGGGAACAATGAGCAGTTCTTC
CATSVWTSGNNEQFF
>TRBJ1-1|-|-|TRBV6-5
TGTGCCAGCAGTTACAGCAGGAACACTGAAGCTTTCTTT
CASSYSRNTEAFF
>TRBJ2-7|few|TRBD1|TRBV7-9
TGTGCCAGCAGCTTTCTCCGACAGGGGACCTACGAGCAGTACTTC
CASSFLRQGTYEQYF
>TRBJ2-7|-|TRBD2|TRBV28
TGTGCCAGCAGCCCTACTAGCGCCGAGCAGTACTTC
CASSPTSAEQYF
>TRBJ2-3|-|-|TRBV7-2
TGTGCCAGCAGCTTACTCCTAGTGGGCACAGATACGCAGTATTTT
CASSLLLVGTDTQYF
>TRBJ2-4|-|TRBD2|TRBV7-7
TGTGCTAGCAGCTTAGAGCGGGAGGGTCCTTCTCTAGCCAAAAACATTCAGTACTTC
CASSLEREGPSLAKNIQYF
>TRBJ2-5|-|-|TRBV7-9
TGTGCCAGCAGCTTCTCCGGACAAGAGACCCAGTACTTC
CASSFSGQETQYF
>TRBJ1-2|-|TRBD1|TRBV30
TGTGCCTGGAGTGAACAGGGGGGGGGCTACACCTTC
CAWSEQGGGYTF
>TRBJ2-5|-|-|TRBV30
TGTGCCTGGAGTGTACAAAGTCGGATGGCCCAGTACTTC
CAWSVQSRMAQYF
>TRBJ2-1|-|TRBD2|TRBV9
TGTGCCAGCAGCCCCCCGGGTAGCGGGAGGATGAATGAGCAGTTCTTC
CASSPPGSGRMNEQFF
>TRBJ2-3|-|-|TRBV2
TGTGCCAGCAGCGTCAGATCAGGCACAGATACGCAGTATTTT
CASSVRSGTDTQYF
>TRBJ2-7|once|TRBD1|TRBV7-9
TGTGCCAGCAGCAATTCCGGGACAGGGAAAGGTAGAGCCTACGAGCAGTACTTC
CASSNSGTGKGRAYEQYF
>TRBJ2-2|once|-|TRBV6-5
TGTGCCAGCACAGGGAACACCGGGGAGCTGTTTTTT
CASTGNTGELFF
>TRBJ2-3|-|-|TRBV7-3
TGTGCCAGCAGCTTAACAGGCGTCAACACAGATACGCAGTATTTT
CASSLTGVNTDTQYF
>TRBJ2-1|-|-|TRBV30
TGTGCCTGGAGTCCTGGCTCCAATGAGCAGTTCTTC
CAWSPGSNEQFF
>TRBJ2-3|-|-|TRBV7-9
TGTGCCAGCAGCCGCCTGGGGCTCCCTGCGCAGTATTTT
CASSRLGLPAQYF
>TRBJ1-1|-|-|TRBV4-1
TGCGCCAGCAGCCAAGAAAGATCCGCAACCTTCAAATACACTGAAGCTTTCTTT
CASSQERSATFKYTEAFF
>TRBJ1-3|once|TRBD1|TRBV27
TGTGCCAGCAGGAACAGGGGTCCCTCTGGAAACACCATATATTTT
CASRNRGPSGNTIYF
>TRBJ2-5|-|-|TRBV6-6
TGTGCCAGCAGTTACTCGGGGCAGGGTCGAGAGACCCAGTACTTC
CASSYSGQGRETQYF
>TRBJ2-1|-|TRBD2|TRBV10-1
TGCGCCAGCAGTGGCGGGAGGTACAATGAGCAGTTCTTC
CASSGGRYNEQFF
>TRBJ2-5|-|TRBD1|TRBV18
TGTGCCAGCTCTCCAACCCAGGGACAGCCCCAAGAGACCCAGTACTTC
CASSPTQGQPQETQYF
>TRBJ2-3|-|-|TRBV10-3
TGTGCCATCAGTGAAGGGGGGCAACGCACAGATACGCAGTATTTT
CAISEGGQRTDTQYF
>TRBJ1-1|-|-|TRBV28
TGTGCCAGCCGACCGGGGGGAGGGACGTGGACTGAAGCTTTCTTT
CASRPGGGTWTEAFF